This T cell receptor beta chain is drawn from a study of T-cell reconstitution after alpha-beta-depleted transplantation in children. Study results and caveats: Two months or so post-transplant, alpha-beta T cells reportedly derived from several hundred expanded graft clones. Most T-cell counts and diversity one year after the transplant came from T cells that were newly produced.

This clonotype was recorded many times. Its antigen is not known. Preparation of the TCRbeta library used unique molecular identifiers. TCRdb reprocessed the PCR reads with MiXCR, giving one entry per CDR3 protein. The table includes 480,000 or so distinct CDR3 sequences, roughly a tenth detected once. This specimen was PBMCs, taken before TCRalphabeta/CD19-depleted stem cell transplant. The origin of this receptor is a child aged 2 to 10 with inherited bone marrow failure, due to receive a stem cell transplant.

The CDR3 DNA sequence: TGTGCCAGCAGCTTAGCGCCAGGGGCATCCTACGAGCAGTACTTC. Protein sequence: CASSLAPGASYEQYF. The chain couples TRBV7-9 to TRBJ2-7, with D maybe TRBD1 (6 bases). V was pared by 0 bases and J by 1 base, with 10 bases between. Germline V gene data show CDR1 as SEHNR and CDR2 as FQNEAQ (reference sequence). The CDR3 totals 15 residues. The entire variable domain, with the rest obtained from reference TRBV7-9 and TRBJ2-7, is as follows: DTGVSQNPRHKITKRGQNVTFRCDPISEHNRLYWYRQTLGQGPEFLTYFQNEAQLEKSRLLSDRFSAERPKGSFSTLEIQRTEQGDSAMYLCASSLAPGASYEQYFGPGTRLTVT.